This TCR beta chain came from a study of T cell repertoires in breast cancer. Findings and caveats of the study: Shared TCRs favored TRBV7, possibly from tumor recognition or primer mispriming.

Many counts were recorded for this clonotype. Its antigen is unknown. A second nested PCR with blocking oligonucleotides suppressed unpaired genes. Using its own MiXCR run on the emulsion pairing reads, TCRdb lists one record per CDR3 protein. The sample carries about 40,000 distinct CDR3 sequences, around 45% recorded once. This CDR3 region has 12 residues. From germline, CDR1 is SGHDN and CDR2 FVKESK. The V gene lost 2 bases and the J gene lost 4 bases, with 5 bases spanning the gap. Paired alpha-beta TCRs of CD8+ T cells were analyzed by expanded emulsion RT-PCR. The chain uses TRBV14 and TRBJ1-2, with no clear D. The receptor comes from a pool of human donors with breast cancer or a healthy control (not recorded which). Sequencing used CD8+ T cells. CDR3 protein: CASSQTTYGYTF. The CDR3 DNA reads TGTGCCAGCAGCCAAACCACCTATGGCTACACCTTC.